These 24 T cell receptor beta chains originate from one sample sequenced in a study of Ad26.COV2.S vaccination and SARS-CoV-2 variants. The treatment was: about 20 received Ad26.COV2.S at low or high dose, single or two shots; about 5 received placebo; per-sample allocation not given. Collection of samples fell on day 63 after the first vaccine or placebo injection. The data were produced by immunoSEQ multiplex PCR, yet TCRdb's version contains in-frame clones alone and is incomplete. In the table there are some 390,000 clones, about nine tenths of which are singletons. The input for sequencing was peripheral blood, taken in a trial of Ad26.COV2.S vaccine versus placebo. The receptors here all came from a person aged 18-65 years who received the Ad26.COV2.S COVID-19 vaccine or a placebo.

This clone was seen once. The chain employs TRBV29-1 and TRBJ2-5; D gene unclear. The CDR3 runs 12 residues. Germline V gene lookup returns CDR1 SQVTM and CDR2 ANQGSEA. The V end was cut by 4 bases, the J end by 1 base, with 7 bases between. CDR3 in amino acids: CSVATPQETQYF. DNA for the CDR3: TGCAGCGTTGCCACCCCCCAAGAGACCCAGTACTTC.

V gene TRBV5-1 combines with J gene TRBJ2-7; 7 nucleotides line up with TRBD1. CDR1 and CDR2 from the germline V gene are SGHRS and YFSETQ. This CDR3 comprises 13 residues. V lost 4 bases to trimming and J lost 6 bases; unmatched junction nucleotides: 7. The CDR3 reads CASSPRRGREQYF. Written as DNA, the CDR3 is TGCGCCAGCAGCCCCAGAAGGGGGCGCGAGCAGTACTTC. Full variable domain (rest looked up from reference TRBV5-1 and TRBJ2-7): KAGVTQTPRYLIKTRGQQVTLSCSPISGHRSVSWYQQTPGQGLQFLFEYFSETQRNKGNFPGRFSGRQFSNSRSEMNVSTLELGDSALYLCASSPRRGREQYFGPGTRLTVT.

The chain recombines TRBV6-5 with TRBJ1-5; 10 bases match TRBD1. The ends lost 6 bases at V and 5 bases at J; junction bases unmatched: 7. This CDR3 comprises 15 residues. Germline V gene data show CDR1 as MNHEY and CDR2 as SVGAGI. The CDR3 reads CASSVTGGADQPQHF. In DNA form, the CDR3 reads TGTGCCAGCAGCGTGACAGGGGGCGCAGATCAGCCCCAGCATTTT.

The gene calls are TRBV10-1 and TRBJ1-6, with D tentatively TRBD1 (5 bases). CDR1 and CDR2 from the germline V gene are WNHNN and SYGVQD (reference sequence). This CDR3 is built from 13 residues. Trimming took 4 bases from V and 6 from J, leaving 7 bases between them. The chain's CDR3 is CASSVQGNSPLHF. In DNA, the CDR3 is TGCGCCAGCAGTGTCCAGGGTAATTCACCCCTCCACTTT.

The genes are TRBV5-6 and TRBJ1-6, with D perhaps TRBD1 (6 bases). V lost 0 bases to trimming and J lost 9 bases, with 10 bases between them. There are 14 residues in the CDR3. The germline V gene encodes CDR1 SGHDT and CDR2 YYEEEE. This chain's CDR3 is CASSLAGAGSPLHF. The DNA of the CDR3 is TGTGCCAGCAGCTTGGCGGGGGCCGGTTCACCCCTCCACTTT.

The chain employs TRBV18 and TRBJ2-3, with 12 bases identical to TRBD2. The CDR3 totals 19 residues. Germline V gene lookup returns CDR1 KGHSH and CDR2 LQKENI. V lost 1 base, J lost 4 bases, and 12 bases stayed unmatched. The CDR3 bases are TGTGCCAGCTCACCACTCACTCTCCTAGCGGGAGGGTTCTCAGATACGCAGTATTTT. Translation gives CASSPLTLLAGGFSDTQYF.

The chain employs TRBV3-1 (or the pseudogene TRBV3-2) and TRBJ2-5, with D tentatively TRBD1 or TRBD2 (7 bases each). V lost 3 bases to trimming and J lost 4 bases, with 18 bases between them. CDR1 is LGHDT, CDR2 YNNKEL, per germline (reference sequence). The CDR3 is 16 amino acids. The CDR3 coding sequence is TGTGCCAGCAGCCAGTTTGGGAGGGGGCGTGGAGAGACCCAGTACTTC. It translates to CASSQFGRGRGETQYF.

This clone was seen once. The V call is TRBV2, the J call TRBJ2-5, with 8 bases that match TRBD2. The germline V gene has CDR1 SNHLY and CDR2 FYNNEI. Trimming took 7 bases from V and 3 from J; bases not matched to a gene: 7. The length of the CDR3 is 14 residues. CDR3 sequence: CASIPAGVKETQYF. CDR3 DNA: TGTGCCAGCATCCCAGCGGGGGTGAAAGAGACCCAGTACTTC.

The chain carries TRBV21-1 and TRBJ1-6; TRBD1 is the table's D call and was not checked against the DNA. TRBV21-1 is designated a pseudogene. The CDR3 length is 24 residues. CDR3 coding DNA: TGTGCCAGCAGCAAAAACCCTAATTGGGGCCGTACCGAGACTGAAAGCTCCTATAATTCACCCCTCCACTTT. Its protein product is CASSKNPNWGRTETESSYNSPLHF.

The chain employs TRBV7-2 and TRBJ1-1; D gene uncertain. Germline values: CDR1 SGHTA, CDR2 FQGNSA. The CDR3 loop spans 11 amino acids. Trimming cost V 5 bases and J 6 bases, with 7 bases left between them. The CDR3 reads CASSPTAEAFF. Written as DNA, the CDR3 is TGTGCCAGCAGCCCCACGGCTGAAGCTTTCTTT.

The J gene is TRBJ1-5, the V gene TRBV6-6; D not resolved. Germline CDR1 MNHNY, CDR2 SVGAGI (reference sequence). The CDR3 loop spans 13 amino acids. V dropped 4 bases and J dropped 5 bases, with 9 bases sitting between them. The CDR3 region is CASSSGRDQPQHF. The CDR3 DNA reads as TGTGCCAGCAGTTCAGGTAGAGATCAGCCCCAGCATTTT.

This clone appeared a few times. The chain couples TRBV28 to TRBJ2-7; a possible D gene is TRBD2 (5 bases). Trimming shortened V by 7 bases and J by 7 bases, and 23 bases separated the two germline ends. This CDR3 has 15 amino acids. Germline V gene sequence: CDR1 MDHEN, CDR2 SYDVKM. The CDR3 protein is CASNQNGNGALEQYF. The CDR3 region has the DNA TGTGCCAGCAACCAGAACGGGAACGGTGCGTTAGAGCAGTACTTC.

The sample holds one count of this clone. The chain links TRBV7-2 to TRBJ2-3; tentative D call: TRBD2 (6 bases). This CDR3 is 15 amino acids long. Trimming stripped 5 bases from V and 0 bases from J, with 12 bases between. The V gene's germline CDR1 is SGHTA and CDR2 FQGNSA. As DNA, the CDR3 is TGTGCCAGCAGCCACAGCGGGTCTAGCACAGATACGCAGTATTTT. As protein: CASSHSGSSTDTQYF. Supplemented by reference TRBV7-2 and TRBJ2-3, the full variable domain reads GAGVSQSPSNKVTEKGKDVELRCDPISGHTALYWYRQSLGQGLEFLIYFQGNSAPDKSGLPSDRFSAERTGGSVSTLTIQRTQQEDSAVYLCASSHSGSSTDTQYFGPGTRLTVL.

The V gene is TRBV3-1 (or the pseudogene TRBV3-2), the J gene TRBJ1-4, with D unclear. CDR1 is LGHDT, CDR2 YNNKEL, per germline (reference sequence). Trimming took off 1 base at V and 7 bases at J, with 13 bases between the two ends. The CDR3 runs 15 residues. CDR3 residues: CASSQVATGFEKLFF. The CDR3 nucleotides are TGTGCCAGCAGCCAAGTAGCCACGGGTTTTGAAAAACTGTTTTTT.

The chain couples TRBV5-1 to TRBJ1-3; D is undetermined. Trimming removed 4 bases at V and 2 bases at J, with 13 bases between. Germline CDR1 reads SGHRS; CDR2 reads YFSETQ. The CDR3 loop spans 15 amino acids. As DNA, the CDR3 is TGCGCCAGCAGCCAAAGGGCAGAGCCTGGAAACACCATATATTTT. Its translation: CASSQRAEPGNTIYF.

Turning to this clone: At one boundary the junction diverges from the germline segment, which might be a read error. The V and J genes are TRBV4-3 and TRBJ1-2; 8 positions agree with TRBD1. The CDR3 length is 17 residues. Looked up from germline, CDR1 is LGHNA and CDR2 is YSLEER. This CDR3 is CASSPDPGGVPYYGYTF. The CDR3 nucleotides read TGCGCCAGCAGCCCCGACCCAGGGGGCGTTCCATACTACGGCTACACCTTC.

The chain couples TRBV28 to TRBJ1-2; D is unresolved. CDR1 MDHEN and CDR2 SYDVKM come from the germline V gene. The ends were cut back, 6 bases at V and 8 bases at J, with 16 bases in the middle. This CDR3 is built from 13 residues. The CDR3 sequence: CASSRNDRTGYTF. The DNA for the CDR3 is TGTGCCAGCAGCCGGAACGATCGGACGGGCTACACCTTC.

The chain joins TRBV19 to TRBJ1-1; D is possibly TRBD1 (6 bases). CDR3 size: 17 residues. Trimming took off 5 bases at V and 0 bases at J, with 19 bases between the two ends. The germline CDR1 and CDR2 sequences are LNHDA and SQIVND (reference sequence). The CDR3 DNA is TGTGCCAGTAGTCTTCGGGAGGGACATAGGATGAACACTGAAGCTTTCTTT. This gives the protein CASSLREGHRMNTEAFF.

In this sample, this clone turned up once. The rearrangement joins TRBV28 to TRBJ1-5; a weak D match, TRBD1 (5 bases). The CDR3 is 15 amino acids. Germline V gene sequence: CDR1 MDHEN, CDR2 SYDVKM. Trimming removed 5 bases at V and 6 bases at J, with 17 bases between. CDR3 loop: CASSLRGWSGQPQHF. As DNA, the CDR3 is TGTGCCAGCAGTCTTAGGGGTTGGTCTGGTCAGCCCCAGCATTTT. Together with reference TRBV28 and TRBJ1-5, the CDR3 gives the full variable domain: DVKVTQSSRYLVKRTGEKVFLECVQDMDHENMFWYRQDPGLGLRLIYFSYDVKMKEKGDIPEGYSVSREKKERFSLILESASTNQTSMYLCASSLRGWSGQPQHFGDGTRLSIL.

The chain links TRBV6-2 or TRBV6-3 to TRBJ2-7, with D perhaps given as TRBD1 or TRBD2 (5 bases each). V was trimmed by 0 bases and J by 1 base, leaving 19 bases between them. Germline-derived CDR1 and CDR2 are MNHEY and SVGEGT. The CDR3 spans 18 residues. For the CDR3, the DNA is TGTGCCAGCAGTTACTCCGGAGGTGCAGGGCGGTCGTCCTACGAGCAGTACTTC. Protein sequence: CASSYSGGAGRSSYEQYF.

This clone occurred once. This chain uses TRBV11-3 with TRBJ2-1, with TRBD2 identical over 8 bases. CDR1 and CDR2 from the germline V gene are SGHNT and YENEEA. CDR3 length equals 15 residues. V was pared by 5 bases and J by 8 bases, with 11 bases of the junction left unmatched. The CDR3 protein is CASSPVGREDDEQFF. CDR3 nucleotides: TGTGCCAGCAGCCCGGTTGGGCGGGAGGACGATGAGCAGTTCTTC. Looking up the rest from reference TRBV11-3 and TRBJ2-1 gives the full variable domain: EAGVVQSPRYKIIEKKQPVAFWCNPISGHNTLYWYLQNLGQGPELLIRYENEEAVDDSQLPKDRFSAERLKGVDSTLKIQPAELGDSAVYLCASSPVGREDDEQFFGPGTRLTVL.

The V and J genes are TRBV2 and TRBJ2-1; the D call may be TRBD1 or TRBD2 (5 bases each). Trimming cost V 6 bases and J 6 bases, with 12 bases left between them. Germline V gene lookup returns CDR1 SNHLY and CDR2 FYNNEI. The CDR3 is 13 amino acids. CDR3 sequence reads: CASRPGPSNEQFF. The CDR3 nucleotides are TGTGCCAGCAGACCGGGACCCAGCAATGAGCAGTTCTTC.

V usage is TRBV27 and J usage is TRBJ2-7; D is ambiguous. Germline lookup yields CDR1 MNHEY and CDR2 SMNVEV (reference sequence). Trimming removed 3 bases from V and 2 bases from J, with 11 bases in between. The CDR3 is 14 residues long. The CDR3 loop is CASSFGVDPYEQYF. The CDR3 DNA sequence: TGTGCCAGCAGTTTTGGAGTCGACCCCTACGAGCAGTACTTC.

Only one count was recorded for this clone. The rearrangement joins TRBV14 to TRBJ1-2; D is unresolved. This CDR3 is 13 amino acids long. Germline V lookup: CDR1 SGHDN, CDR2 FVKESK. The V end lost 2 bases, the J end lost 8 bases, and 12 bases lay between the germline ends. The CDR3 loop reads CASSQNLRSGYTF. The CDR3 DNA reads TGTGCCAGCAGCCAAAATCTAAGATCGGGCTACACCTTC.